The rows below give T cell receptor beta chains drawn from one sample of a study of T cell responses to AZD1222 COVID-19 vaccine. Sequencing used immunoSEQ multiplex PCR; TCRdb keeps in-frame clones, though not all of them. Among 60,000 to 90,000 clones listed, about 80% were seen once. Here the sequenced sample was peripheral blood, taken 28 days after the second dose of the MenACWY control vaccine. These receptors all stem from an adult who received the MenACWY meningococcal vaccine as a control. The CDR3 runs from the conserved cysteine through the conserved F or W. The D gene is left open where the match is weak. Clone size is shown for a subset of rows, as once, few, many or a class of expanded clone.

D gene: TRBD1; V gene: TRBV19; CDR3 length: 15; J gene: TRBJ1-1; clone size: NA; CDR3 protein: CASSPQGQRNTEAFF; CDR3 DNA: TGTGCCAGTAGTCCTCAGGGACAGAGGAACACTGAAGCTTTCTTT
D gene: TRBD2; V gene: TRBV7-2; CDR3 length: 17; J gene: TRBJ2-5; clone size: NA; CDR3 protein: CASSYPGAGGLQETQYF; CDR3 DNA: TGTGCCAGCAGTTACCCCGGGGCGGGGGGCCTCCAAGAGACCCAGTACTTC
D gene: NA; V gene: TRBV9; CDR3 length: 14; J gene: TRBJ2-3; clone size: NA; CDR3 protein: CASSPGGSADTQYF; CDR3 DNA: TGTGCCAGCAGTCCAGGGGGGTCAGCAGATACGCAGTATTTT
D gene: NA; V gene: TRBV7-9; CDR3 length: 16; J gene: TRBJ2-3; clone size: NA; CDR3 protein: CASSLARGAGTDTQYF; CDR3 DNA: TGTGCCAGCAGCTTAGCACGGGGCGCCGGCACAGATACGCAGTATTTT
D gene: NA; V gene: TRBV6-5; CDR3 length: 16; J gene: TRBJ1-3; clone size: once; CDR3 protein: CASSLDRSFSGNTIYF; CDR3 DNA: TGTGCCAGCAGTTTAGATCGATCCTTCTCTGGAAACACCATATATTTT
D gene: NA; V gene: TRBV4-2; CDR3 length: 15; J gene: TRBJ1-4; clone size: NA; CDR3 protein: CASTEGRSENEKLFF; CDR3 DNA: TGTGCCAGCACCGAAGGAAGGTCTGAGAATGAAAAACTGTTTTTT
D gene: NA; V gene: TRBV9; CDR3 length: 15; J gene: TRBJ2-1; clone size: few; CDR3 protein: CASSPRDASYNEQFF; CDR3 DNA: TGTGCCAGCAGCCCCCGGGACGCCTCCTACAATGAGCAGTTCTTC
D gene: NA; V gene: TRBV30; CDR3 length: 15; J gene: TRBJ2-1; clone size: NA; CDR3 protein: CAWSARVGVYNEQFF; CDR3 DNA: TGTGCCTGGAGTGCTCGAGTGGGGGTCTACAATGAGCAGTTCTTC
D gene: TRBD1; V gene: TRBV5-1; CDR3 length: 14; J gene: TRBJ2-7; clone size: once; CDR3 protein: CASSSGQGLYEQYF; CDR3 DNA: TGCGCCAGCAGCTCCGGACAGGGGCTCTACGAGCAGTACTTC
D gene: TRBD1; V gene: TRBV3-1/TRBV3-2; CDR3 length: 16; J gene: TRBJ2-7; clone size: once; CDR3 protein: CASSQGGTGEAYEQYF; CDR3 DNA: TGTGCCAGCAGCCAAGGAGGGACAGGGGAAGCCTACGAGCAGTACTTC
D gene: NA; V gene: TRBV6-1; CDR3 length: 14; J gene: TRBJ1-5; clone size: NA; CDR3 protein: CASRKGEGNQPQHF; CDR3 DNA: TGTGCCAGCCGAAAGGGAGAGGGCAATCAGCCCCAGCATTTT
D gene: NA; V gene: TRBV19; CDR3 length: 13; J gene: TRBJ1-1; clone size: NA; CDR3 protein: CASSSHRNTEAFF; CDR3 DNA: TGTGCCAGTAGTTCCCACCGAAACACTGAAGCTTTCTTT
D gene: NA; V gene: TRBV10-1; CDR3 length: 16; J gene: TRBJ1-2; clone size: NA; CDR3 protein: CASSESHASALYGYTF; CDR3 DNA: TGCGCCAGCAGTGAGTCACACGCCTCAGCCCTCTATGGCTACACCTTC
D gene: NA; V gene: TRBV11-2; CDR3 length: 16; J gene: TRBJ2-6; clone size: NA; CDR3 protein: CASSKRQLSGANVLTF; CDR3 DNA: TGTGCCAGCAGCAAGCGACAGCTCTCTGGGGCCAACGTCCTGACTTTC
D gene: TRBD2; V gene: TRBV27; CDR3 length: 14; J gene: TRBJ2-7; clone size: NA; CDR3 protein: CASSFTSGSSEQYF; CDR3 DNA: TGTGCCAGCAGTTTTACTAGCGGGAGTTCCGAGCAGTACTTC
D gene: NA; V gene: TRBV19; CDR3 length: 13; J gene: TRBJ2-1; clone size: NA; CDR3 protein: CASSIARYNEQFF; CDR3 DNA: TGTGCCAGTAGTATAGCCAGATACAATGAGCAGTTCTTC
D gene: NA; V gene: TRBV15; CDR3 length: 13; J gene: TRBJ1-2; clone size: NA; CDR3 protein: CATSREILSGYTF; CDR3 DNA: TGTGCCACCAGCAGAGAGATCCTTAGTGGCTACACCTTC
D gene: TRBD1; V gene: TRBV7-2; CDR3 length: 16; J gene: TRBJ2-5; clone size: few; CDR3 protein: CASSLDGTGGFKTQYF; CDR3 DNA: TGTGCCAGCAGCTTAGACGGGACAGGGGGCTTCAAGACCCAGTACTTC
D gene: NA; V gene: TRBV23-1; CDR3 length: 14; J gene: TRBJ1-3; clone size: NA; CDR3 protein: CASSQGHSGNTIYF; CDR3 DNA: TGCGCCAGCAGTCAAGGACACTCTGGAAACACCATATATTTT
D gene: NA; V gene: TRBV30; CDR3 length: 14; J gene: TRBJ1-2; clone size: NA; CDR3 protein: CAWKRPAIDYGYTF; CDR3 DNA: TGTGCCTGGAAACGCCCCGCGATAGACTATGGCTACACCTTC
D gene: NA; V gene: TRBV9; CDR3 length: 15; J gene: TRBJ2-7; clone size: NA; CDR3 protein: CASSVVDDPSYEQYF; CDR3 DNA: TGTGCCAGCAGCGTAGTCGACGACCCCTCCTACGAGCAGTACTTC
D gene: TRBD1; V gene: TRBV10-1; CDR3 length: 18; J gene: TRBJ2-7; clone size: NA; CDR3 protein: CASSQWTGEIASSYEQYF; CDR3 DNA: TGCGCCAGCAGTCAATGGACAGGGGAGATAGCCAGCTCCTACGAGCAGTACTTC
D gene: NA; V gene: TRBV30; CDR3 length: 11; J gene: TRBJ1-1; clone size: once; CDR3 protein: CAWSESTEAFF; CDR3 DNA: TGTGCCTGGAGTGAGAGCACTGAAGCTTTCTTT
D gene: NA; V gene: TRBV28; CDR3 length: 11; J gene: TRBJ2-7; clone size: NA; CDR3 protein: CASSLLTEQYF; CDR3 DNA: TGTGCCAGCAGTTTATTGACAGAGCAGTACTTC
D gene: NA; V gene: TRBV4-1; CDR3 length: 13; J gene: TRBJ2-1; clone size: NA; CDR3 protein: CASSSSPELEQFF; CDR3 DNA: TGCGCCAGCAGCTCTAGTCCAGAGCTCGAGCAGTTCTTC
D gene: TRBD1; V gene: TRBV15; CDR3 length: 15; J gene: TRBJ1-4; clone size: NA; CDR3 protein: CATSRSGTANEKLFF; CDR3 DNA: TGTGCCACCAGCAGGTCCGGGACAGCTAATGAAAAACTGTTTTTT
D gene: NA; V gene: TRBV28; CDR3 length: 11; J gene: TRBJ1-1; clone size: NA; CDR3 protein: CASRGPTEAFF; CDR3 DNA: TGTGCCAGCAGGGGGCCTACTGAAGCTTTCTTT
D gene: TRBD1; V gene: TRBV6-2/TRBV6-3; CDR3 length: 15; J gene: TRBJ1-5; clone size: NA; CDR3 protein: CASSRDSRFNQPQHF; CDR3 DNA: TGTGCCAGCAGTCGGGACAGCCGCTTTAATCAGCCCCAGCATTTT
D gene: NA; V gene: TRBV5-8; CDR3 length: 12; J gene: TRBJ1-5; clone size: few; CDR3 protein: CASSLVADSVHF; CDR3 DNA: TGTGCCAGCAGCTTGGTGGCAGATAGTGTGCATTTT
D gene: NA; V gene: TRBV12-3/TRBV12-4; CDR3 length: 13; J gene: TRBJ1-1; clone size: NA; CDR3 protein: CASRFAENTEAFF; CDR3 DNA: TGTGCCAGCAGGTTCGCGGAAAACACTGAAGCTTTCTTT
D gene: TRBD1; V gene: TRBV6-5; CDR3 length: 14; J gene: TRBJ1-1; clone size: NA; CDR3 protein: CASSRDRGNTEAFF; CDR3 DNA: TGTGCCAGCAGCCGCGACAGGGGAAACACTGAAGCTTTCTTT
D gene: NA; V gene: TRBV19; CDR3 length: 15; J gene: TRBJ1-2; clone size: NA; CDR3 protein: CASSQLGGSSYGYTF; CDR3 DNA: TGTGCCAGTAGCCAACTGGGAGGGAGTAGCTATGGCTACACCTTC
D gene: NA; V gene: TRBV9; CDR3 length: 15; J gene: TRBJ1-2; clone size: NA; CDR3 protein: CASSGSGTTNYGYTF; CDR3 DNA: TGTGCCAGCAGCGGCTCCGGGACAACCAACTATGGCTACACCTTC
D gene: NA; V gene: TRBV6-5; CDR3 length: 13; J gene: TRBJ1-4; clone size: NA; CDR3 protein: CASRPRRDEKLFF; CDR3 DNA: TGTGCCAGCAGGCCTCGGAGAGACGAAAAACTGTTTTTT
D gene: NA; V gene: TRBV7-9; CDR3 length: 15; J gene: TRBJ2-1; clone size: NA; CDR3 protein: CASSLWAGPDNEQFF; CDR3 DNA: TGTGCCAGCAGCTTATGGGCGGGACCCGACAATGAGCAGTTCTTC
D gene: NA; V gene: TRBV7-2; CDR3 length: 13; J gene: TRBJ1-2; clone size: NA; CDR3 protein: CASSSRDNYGYTF; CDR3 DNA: TGTGCCAGCAGCTCCCGGGACAATTATGGCTACACCTTC
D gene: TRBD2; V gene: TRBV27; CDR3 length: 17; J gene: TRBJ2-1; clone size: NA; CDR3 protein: CASGPGLAGGLYNEQFF; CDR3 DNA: TGTGCCAGCGGACCGGGACTAGCGGGGGGTCTCTACAATGAGCAGTTCTTC
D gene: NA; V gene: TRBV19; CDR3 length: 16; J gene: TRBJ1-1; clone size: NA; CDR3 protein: CATRTGAGVMNTEAFF; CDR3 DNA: TGTGCCACTAGGACCGGGGCGGGGGTAATGAACACTGAAGCTTTCTTT
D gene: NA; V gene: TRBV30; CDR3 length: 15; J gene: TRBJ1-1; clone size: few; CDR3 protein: CAWISGIKKGTEAFF; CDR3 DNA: TGTGCCTGGATAAGTGGCATTAAAAAAGGGACTGAAGCTTTCTTT
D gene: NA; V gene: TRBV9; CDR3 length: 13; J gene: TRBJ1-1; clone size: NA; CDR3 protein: CASSPRGNTEAFF; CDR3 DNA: TGTGCCAGCAGCCCGAGGGGAAACACTGAAGCTTTCTTT
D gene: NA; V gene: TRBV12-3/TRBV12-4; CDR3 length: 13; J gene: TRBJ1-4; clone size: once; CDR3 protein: CASSWQGGEKLFF; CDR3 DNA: TGTGCCAGCAGCTGGCAGGGTGGTGAAAAACTGTTTTTT
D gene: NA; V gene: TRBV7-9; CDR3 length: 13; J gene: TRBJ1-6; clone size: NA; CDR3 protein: CASSVKGGSPLHF; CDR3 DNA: TGTGCCAGCAGCGTGAAAGGAGGCTCACCCCTCCACTTT